Below are 27 T cell receptor beta chains sequenced from a single sample in a study of shared clonotypes between healthy human individuals. Using immunoSEQ multiplex PCR, the repertoire was profiled, and TCRdb retains in-frame clones only, with some absent. The sample contains a few million clones, approximately 96% of which appear only once. The sample was naive CD4+ T cells sorted from blood. The sample's subset: CD45RA+ positively selected. The source is a young man in good health.

This sequence joins TRBV4-3 and TRBJ2-2; D uncertain. This CDR3 is built from 16 residues. Trimming cost V 0 bases and J 3 bases, with 11 bases left between them. Per the germline V gene, CDR1 is LGHNA and CDR2 is YSLEER. The CDR3, as DNA: TGCGCCAGCAGCCAAGATAAGGTGGGATACACCGGGGAGCTGTTTTTT. Translation gives CASSQDKVGYTGELFF.

The CDR3 reads CASSLGSEYQETQYF. CDR3 coding DNA: TGTGCCAGCAGCTTGGGGTCAGAGTACCAAGAGACCCAGTACTTC. The chain is built from TRBV5-4 and TRBJ2-5; D ambiguous. V dropped 0 bases and J dropped 0 bases, with 9 bases sitting between them. Per germline, CDR1 SGHNT and CDR2 YYREEE (reference sequence). This CDR3 has 15 residues.

The chain carries TRBV30 and TRBJ2-7, with 8 bases aligning to TRBD2. This CDR3 is 15 amino acids long. CDR1 and CDR2 from the germline V gene are GTSNPN and SVGIG (reference sequence). V was clipped by 5 bases and J by 2 bases; unmatched bases: 11. CDR3 in DNA: TGTGCCTGGGAACCGGGAAGCGGGGGACCCTACGAGCAGTACTTC. As protein: CAWEPGSGGPYEQYF.

The V call is TRBV9, the J call TRBJ2-7, with 10 bases fitting TRBD1. The CDR3 covers 16 residues. Germline CDR1 SGDLS, CDR2 YYNGEE. Trimming at V came to 4 bases and at J to 5 bases, leaving 12 bases not matched to a gene. The CDR3: CASSPRGGTGVDEQYF. DNA of the CDR3: TGTGCCAGCAGCCCTCGAGGGGGGACAGGGGTAGACGAGCAGTACTTC.

This chain uses TRBV6-1 with TRBJ2-2; weak D call: TRBD1 (5 bases). The CDR3 has 16 amino acids. Trimming stripped 1 base from V and 6 bases from J, with 15 bases between. Germline V gene lookup returns CDR1 MNHNS and CDR2 SASEGT. CDR3 bases: TGTGCCAGCAGTGAAGATAGAAGGGGAATCGCCGGGGAGCTGTTTTTT. Its protein product is CASSEDRRGIAGELFF.

In this sample, this clone turned up once. Different DNA sequences within this sample yield the same CDR3. V usage is TRBV7-2 and J usage is TRBJ1-5; TRBD1 is a possible D gene (5 bases). Per germline, CDR1 SGHTA and CDR2 FQGNSA. The CDR3 loop spans 14 amino acids. The ends were cut back, 6 bases at V and 2 bases at J, with 11 bases in the middle. The CDR3 reads CASRPPGGNQPQHF. CDR3 DNA sequence: TGTGCCAGCAGACCCCCGGGGGGCAATCAGCCCCAGCATTTT. Filled out from reference TRBV7-2 and TRBJ1-5, the complete variable domain reads GAGVSQSPSNKVTEKGKDVELRCDPISGHTALYWYRQSLGQGLEFLIYFQGNSAPDKSGLPSDRFSAERTGGSVSTLTIQRTQQEDSAVYLCASRPPGGNQPQHFGDGTRLSIL.

The chain links TRBV11-2 to TRBJ2-7; 8 bases are a match to TRBD2. This CDR3 comprises 14 residues. V dropped 4 bases and J dropped 5; count of bases not matched to a gene: 7. CDR1 SGHAT and CDR2 FQNNGV come from the germline V gene. CDR3 coding DNA: TGTGCCAGCAGCTCTCAGCCGGGAGGGAACGAGCAGTACTTC. Translation: CASSSQPGGNEQYF.

This rearrangement joins TRBV9 to TRBJ1-6, with 7 nucleotides matching TRBD1. The V segment lost 5 bases and the J segment 7 bases; nucleotides outside the gene matches: 9. This CDR3 comprises 15 residues. In germline, CDR1 is SGDLS, CDR2 YYNGEE. The CDR3 region is CASSAGTEINSPLHF. The CDR3 coding sequence is TGTGCCAGCAGTGCCGGGACAGAGATCAATTCACCCCTCCACTTT.

The rearrangement joins TRBV5-4 to TRBJ2-7; either TRBD1 or TRBD2 may supply D (6 bases each). Germline V gene lookup returns CDR1 SGHNT and CDR2 YYREEE (reference sequence). V shed 4 bases and J shed 5 bases, with 22 bases lying between them. The CDR3 runs to 16 residues. The CDR3 DNA is TGTGCCAGCAGCAGGGGGGCCGAACCATTGCAGGACGAGCAGTACTTC. Translated, it gives CASSRGAEPLQDEQYF.

The chain joins TRBV18 to TRBJ2-7; the match to TRBD1 covers 9 bases. Germline loops: CDR1 KGHSH, CDR2 LQKENI. V was pared by 0 bases and J by 4 bases, with 4 bases of the junction left unmatched. This CDR3 spans 15 amino acids. CDR3 in amino acids: CASSPPVGQGYEQYF. In DNA form, the CDR3 reads TGTGCCAGCTCACCACCGGTGGGACAGGGTTACGAGCAGTACTTC.

This clone was observed once. CDR3 protein: CASSLGPGSTETQYF. In DNA, the CDR3 is TGCGCCAGCAGCTTGGGTCCGGGGAGTACAGAGACCCAGTACTTC. The chain has TRBV5-1 and TRBJ2-5; a weak D match, TRBD2 (5 bases). Deletions cut 0 bases from V and 4 bases from J, with 13 bases between. CDR1 and CDR2 from the germline V gene are SGHRS and YFSETQ. This CDR3 comprises 15 residues.

The rearrangement joins TRBV6-6 to TRBJ1-2, with 11 nucleotides matching TRBD1. V gave up 5 bases and J gave up 4 bases; unmatched junction bases: 6. CDR3 length equals 15 residues. Germline V gene sequence: CDR1 MNHNY, CDR2 SVGAGI (reference sequence). DNA for the CDR3: TGTGCCAGCAGTCCTGGACAGGGGGCGTTCTATGGCTACACCTTC. Amino acids: CASSPGQGAFYGYTF.

The CDR3 DNA sequence: TGTGCCAGCAGCCCCGACCGGTCCAGCAATCAGCCCCAGCATTTT. Translating gives CASSPDRSSNQPQHF. The chain joins TRBV7-2 to TRBJ1-5; D not certain. Trimming took 5 bases from V and 1 from J, leaving 12 bases between them. This CDR3 comprises 15 residues. Germline values: CDR1 SGHTA, CDR2 FQGNSA.

V and J are TRBV9 and TRBJ2-6; TRBD1 matches 7 bases. CDR3 length: 17 residues. The germline CDR1 and CDR2 sequences are SGDLS and YYNGEE. The J segment lost 0 bases and the V segment lost 6 bases, leaving 9 bases of the junction unmatched. The CDR3 sequence is CASTGDRWNSGANVLTF. The CDR3 DNA follows: TGTGCCAGCACCGGGGACAGATGGAACTCTGGGGCCAACGTCCTGACTTTC. Drawing the rest from reference TRBV9 and TRBJ2-6, the complete variable domain is DSGVTQTPKHLITATGQRVTLRCSPRSGDLSVYWYQQSLDQGLQFLIQYYNGEERAKGNILERFSAQQFPDLHSELNLSSLELGDSALYFCASTGDRWNSGANVLTFGAGSRLTVL.

V usage is TRBV6-5 and J usage is TRBJ2-5; D not resolved. V lost 7 bases and J lost 5, with 20 bases in between. There are 15 residues in the CDR3. CDR1 and CDR2 from the germline V gene are MNHEY and SVGAGI. CDR3 DNA sequence: TGTGCCAGCACCAAAACGAACACAGCTACGGAGACCCAGTACTTC. Translating gives CASTKTNTATETQYF.

The chain joins TRBV2 to TRBJ1-6; TRBD1 aligns across 7 bases. The junction had 3 bases not matched to a gene; V was cut back by 7 bases and J by 12 bases. CDR1 SNHLY and CDR2 FYNNEI come from the germline V gene. The CDR3 runs 11 residues. The CDR3 region is CASNRGEPLHF. The CDR3 DNA follows: TGTGCCAGCAACAGGGGCGAACCCCTCCACTTT.

This clone came up once. The chain joins TRBV19 to TRBJ2-5; TRBD2 agrees at 9 bases. Trimming at V came to 9 bases and at J to 2 bases, leaving 7 bases not matched to a gene. The CDR3 has 14 residues. Germline V lookup: CDR1 LNHDA, CDR2 SQIVND (reference sequence). The CDR3 DNA reads TGTGCCAGCAGCGGCGGGGGGGTTCAAGAGACCCAGTACTTC. Protein: CASSGGGVQETQYF.

This sequence joins TRBV19 and TRBJ1-2, with 7 bases matching TRBD1. In germline, CDR1 is LNHDA, CDR2 SQIVND (reference sequence). V lost 3 bases, J lost 0 bases, and 7 bases stayed unmatched. This CDR3 has 16 amino acids. The CDR3, as DNA: TGTGCCAGTAGTATCACCCGGACAGGAGCTAACTATGGCTACACCTTC. Amino acid sequence: CASSITRTGANYGYTF.

The genes are TRBV10-2 and TRBJ2-2; TRBD2 matches 9 bases. The CDR3 is made up of 17 amino acids. J was trimmed by 4 bases and V by 5 bases; bases with no gene match: 11. Germline V gene data show CDR1 as WSHSY and CDR2 as SAAADI. CDR3: CASSQTSGKVGTGELFF. CDR3 bases: TGCGCCAGCAGTCAGACTAGCGGAAAGGTGGGCACCGGGGAGCTGTTTTTT.

V usage is TRBV28 and J usage is TRBJ2-7; D possibly corresponds to TRBD2 (5 bases). CDR3 length equals 15 residues. Germline CDR1 and CDR2: MDHEN and SYDVKM. V lost 11 bases and J lost 0, with 20 bases in between. The CDR3 region has the DNA TGTGCCTCCTCAGTTTCGGGAAGGAGCTCCTACGAGCAGTACTTC. As protein: CASSVSGRSSYEQYF.

The chain joins TRBV27 to TRBJ1-6, with 7 bases aligning to TRBD1. CDR3 size: 18 residues. The V and J ends lost 5 bases and 2 bases, in that order; junction bases with no gene match: 12. The germline V gene has CDR1 MNHEY and CDR2 SMNVEV (reference sequence). In nucleotides, the CDR3 is TGTGCCAGCAGTCTCCTAAGGGACAGCAGGGCCTATAATTCACCCCTCCACTTT. Translation: CASSLLRDSRAYNSPLHF.

The chain employs TRBV7-2 and TRBJ1-3, with a possible D match to TRBD1 (5 bases). With 0 bases removed from V and 11 bases from J, the gap between germline ends came to 17 bases. The CDR3 has 15 amino acids. Germline-derived CDR1 and CDR2 are SGHTA and FQGNSA. The CDR3 spells CASSLAQGVPNSIYF. As DNA, the CDR3 is TGTGCCAGCAGCTTAGCTCAGGGAGTCCCGAATTCCATATATTTT.

In this sample, this clone turned up once. The chain couples TRBV11-3 to TRBJ2-1; TRBD2 aligns across 7 bases. Per germline, CDR1 SGHNT and CDR2 YENEEA. V trimming: 5 bases; J trimming: 5 bases; junction bases outside the gene matches: 9. The CDR3 is 15 amino acids. CDR3 protein: CASSTMGGINNEQFF. CDR3 DNA sequence: TGTGCCAGCAGCACAATGGGAGGGATAAACAATGAGCAGTTCTTC.

The V call is TRBV7-8, the J call TRBJ1-1; D remains unclear. The V end lost 2 bases, the J end lost 2 bases, and 3 bases lay between the germline ends. CDR1 and CDR2 (germline): SGHVS, FQNEAQ. CDR3 length: 12 amino acids. This CDR3 reads CASSLTNTEAFF. The CDR3 DNA follows: TGTGCCAGCAGCTTAACTAACACTGAAGCTTTCTTT.

The V gene is TRBV15, the J gene TRBJ2-1; the D is unclear. Trimming took 5 bases from V and 4 from J, leaving 18 bases between them. Germline CDR1 is LNHNV and CDR2 is YYDKDF (reference sequence). CDR3 size: 16 residues. CDR3 coding DNA: TGTGCCACCAGCCCAAGAAGCCCCCTTGTATACAATGAGCAGTTCTTC. It translates to CATSPRSPLVYNEQFF.

The chain employs TRBV6-4 and TRBJ1-1; D unclear. This CDR3 region has 16 residues. Germline V gene sequence: CDR1 MRHNA, CDR2 SNTAGT. Between the trimmed V and J ends, which lost 4 bases and 1 base, there was a span of 16 bases. The CDR3 spells CASSGISAAPNTEAFF. In DNA form, the CDR3 reads TGTGCCAGCAGTGGTATTTCGGCAGCCCCGAACACTGAAGCTTTCTTT.

The rearrangement uses TRBV27 and TRBJ1-1, with D perhaps TRBD1 (6 bases). The CDR3 covers 16 residues. The V and J ends lost 4 bases and 2 bases respectively, with 17 bases between them. Looked up from germline, CDR1 is MNHEY and CDR2 is SMNVEV (reference sequence). CDR3 region: CASSYLALTGNTEAFF. The CDR3 bases are TGTGCCAGCAGTTACCTTGCCCTGACAGGAAACACTGAAGCTTTCTTT.